The entry below describes one T cell receptor beta chain. Its specificity is not known. This specimen belongs to a study of blood T cells in healthy people across ages. Study-wide points: While age rose, TCR beta diversity per million T cells dropped in a roughly linear way. Long-lived and aged donors differed, with more naive CD4+ cells and higher diversity in the long-lived.

A second PCR, run for about 6 to 12 cycles, used a sample-barcoded 5' primer plus a J-beta primer mix. A template-switch adaptor that had 12 random nucleotides put a tag on each cDNA molecule. TCRdb analysed the 5' RACE reads with MiXCR anew, one entry per CDR3 protein. Of hundreds of thousands of distinct CDR3 sequences in the sample, 36% were seen once. Individuals who donated were healthy Caucasians from Russia aged about 6 to 100. The clonotype comes from a man aged 18 to 30 in good health. Specimen: blood.

The CDR3: CSAREPGQPYNEQFF. DNA of the CDR3: TGCAGTGCTAGAGAACCGGGACAGCCCTACAATGAGCAGTTCTTC. This rearrangement joins TRBV20-1 to TRBJ2-1; 7 bases map to TRBD1. The CDR3 is made up of 15 amino acids. V was pared by 0 bases and J by 2 bases, with 4 bases of the junction left unmatched. Per germline, CDR1 DFQATT and CDR2 SNEGSKA (reference sequence).